This T cell receptor beta chain is from a study of blood T cell repertoires in COVID-19 (TCRdb year 2020). Notes on the research overall: Collaborator samples came from the United States, Italy and Spain and covered acute and convalescent phases of COVID-19. The prospective study material was composed of cDNA or gDNA derived from T cells, B-cell-depleted T cells, or PBMCs. The dataset comprised deeply sampled blood TCRbeta repertoires from subjects exposed to, actively infected with, or recovered from COVID-19. The repertoires were released in a freely available public database meant as a resource for research on the immune response to SARS-CoV-2. The samples were drawn from two sources: the first 160 participants of the ongoing ImmuneRACE study, and 1,000 to 1,500 subjects contributed by 6 global collaborators. A de-identified subject ID, COVID-19 status, age in years and sex were almost always included in the sample metadata. Where available, HLA class I and class II types were taken from metadata supplied by the sample provider and were not determined by assay-based typing.

A remark on this clone: What this receptor recognizes is not known. No per-base quality is available; no much larger clone lies one base away.

Broad study findings and their caveats: The quantity of clinical and demographic metadata differed by source and by participant and was supplied without curation.

The immunoSEQ Assay, a bias-controlled multiplex PCR, was used to amplify TCRbeta CDR3 regions from genomic DNA. The study's own analysis went as follows. The number of nucleated cells in each sample was estimated from the amplification of reference gene primers within the assay. Sequence reads were collapsed and filtered to measure the absolute abundance of every unique TCRbeta CDR3 rearrangement. For each sample, productive Simpson clonality was calculated by taking the square root of Simpson's diversity index across productive rearrangements. Held by TCRdb, this immuneACCESS table contains in-frame sequences only and omits some clones. Under half of the omission traces to an unresolved V gene where checked; the cause of the rest is unknown. The D gene and trimming were derived from the DNA, and the V and J assignments and clone size from that table. Within this sample are around 330,000 clones, with around 90% of them counted one time only. The ten most abundant clones make up roughly 2.6% of the sample.

Taken from the germline V gene, the CDR1 and CDR2 loops are MDHEN and SYDVKM. From the cysteine through the phenylalanine, the CDR3 covers 17 amino acids. Just CDR3 DNA is preserved here, 51 bases in frame from base 1. Trimming takes 5 bases from V and 0 bases from J, and the germline ends sit 17 bases apart. Participants in the prospective study were aged about 18 to 95 years, lived in under 30 United States geographic areas, and enrolled through a virtual design. To assign participants to cohorts, the prospective study relied on clinical history that participants themselves reported in a screening survey and a study questionnaire. For ImmuneRACE Cohort 3, a participant was defined as recovered based on two consecutive negative NP/OP PCR tests, clearance by a healthcare professional, or resolution of symptoms. Mobile phlebotomists in the prospective study collected whole blood, serum and a nasopharyngeal or oropharyngeal swab from every participant. Over a roughly two-month period, participants in the prospective study had the option of providing additional blood draws and questionnaires. Before DNA extraction, blood samples from the prospective study were shipped at room temperature or frozen.

This clonotype was sampled from a man between 60 and 75 years old who had recovered from COVID-19. This chain joins TRBV28 to TRBJ1-3; TRBD1 is a possible D gene, resting on 5 matching bases. The sequencing input was PBMCs or T cells enriched from blood (not recorded which). The DNA sequence is as follows: TGTGCCAGCAGTCCGTTGGGGGGGAACCTCTCTGGAAACACCATATATTTT. It translates as CASSPLGGNLSGNTIYF.